The rows below give T cell receptor beta chains drawn from one sample of a study of regulatory T cells in long-lasting Graves disease. TCRdb used MiXCR to reprocess the multiplex PCR reads, holding one entry per CDR3 protein. The sample lists hundreds of thousands of distinct CDR3 sequences, 22% seen once, with around 12% in the top ten. The sample in question was peripheral blood mononuclear cells (PBMCs), obtained when the disease was refractory, from a patient treated with antithyroid drugs. The source is a female donor with Graves disease. The CDR3 runs from the conserved cysteine through the conserved F or W. The D gene is left open where the match is weak. The size entry is marked missing in some rows and otherwise reads once, few, many or a size class.

j_call v_call clone_size d_call cdr3_nt cdr3_aa
TRBJ1-1 TRBV20-1 NA TRBD1 TGCAGTGCTAGAGACCCCGACAGGGGGGACACTGAAGCTTTCTTT CSARDPDRGDTEAFF
TRBJ2-3 TRBV24-1 NA NA TGTGCCACCAGCCAGGGCTTCACAGATACGCAGTATTTT CATSQGFTDTQYF
TRBJ1-6 TRBV20-1 NA NA TGCAGTGCTAGATATCCCAAGAGCTCCTATAATTCACCCCTCCACTTT CSARYPKSSYNSPLHF
TRBJ1-5 TRBV20-1 few NA TGCAGTGCTCGGTCCTCCCTTAATTGGGGCAATCAGCCCCAGCATTTT CSARSSLNWGNQPQHF
TRBJ2-2 TRBV20-1 many TRBD2 TGCAGTGCAAAGACTAGCGGGATCGGGGAGCTGTTTTTT CSAKTSGIGELFF
TRBJ2-7 TRBV12-3/TRBV12-4 many NA TGTGCCAGCAGCCCCCTTTTTAGGACAGGAGGGAACGAGCAGTACTTC CASSPLFRTGGNEQYF
TRBJ1-2 TRBV30 NA NA TGTGCCTCACTTTGGTGGGGAATCTATGGCTACACCTTC CASLWWGIYGYTF
TRBJ1-1 TRBV11-1 many NA TGTGCCAGCAATCCTGGGAGGGATGACACTGAAGCTTTCTTT CASNPGRDDTEAFF
TRBJ2-7 TRBV6-1 NA NA TGTGCCAGCAGCGCCCGGGGCACCCCCTACGAGCAGTACTTC CASSARGTPYEQYF
TRBJ1-3 TRBV9 few NA TGTGCCAGCAGCCCAGAAAAGGGGGTTGGAAACACCATATATTTT CASSPEKGVGNTIYF
TRBJ1-5 TRBV19 few NA TGTGCCAGTAGTTTCGAACTACGTTTGGATAGCAATCAGCCCCAGCATTTT CASSFELRLDSNQPQHF
TRBJ1-2 TRBV28 many NA TGTGCCAGCAGTTCTCCGGGTGGCTATGGCTACACCTTC CASSSPGGYGYTF
TRBJ2-4 TRBV2 many NA TGTGCCAGCAGTGAATACGAAGGAGGCAAAAACATTCAGTACTTC CASSEYEGGKNIQYF
TRBJ1-1 TRBV3-1 NA NA TGTGCCAGCAGCACTACTGATATGAACACTGAAGCTTTCTTT CASSTTDMNTEAFF
TRBJ2-4 TRBV5-8 NA NA TGTGCCAGCAGCTTGGTCGGGTTAAACATTCAGTACTTC CASSLVGLNIQYF
TRBJ1-1 TRBV2 many NA TGTGCCAGCAGTGAAGCCCTAAGCCGGGGAGGCACTGAAGCTTTCTTT CASSEALSRGGTEAFF
TRBJ2-3 TRBV9 few TRBD2 TGTGCCAGCAGCGAGGGGACTAGCGTCACAGATACGCAGTATTTT CASSEGTSVTDTQYF
TRBJ2-5 TRBV20-1 many NA TGCAGTGCTAGAGAAGGGTCGAATCAAGAGACCCAGTACTTC CSAREGSNQETQYF
TRBJ2-2 TRBV7-2 NA NA TGTGCCAGCAGCACGTTAACGAGCACCGGGGAGCTGTTTTTT CASSTLTSTGELFF
TRBJ1-3 TRBV7-2 few TRBD1 TGTGCCAGCAGCTTAGTAGGACAGGGCTCTGGAAACACCATATATTTT CASSLVGQGSGNTIYF
TRBJ2-7 TRBV4-1 NA NA TGCGCCAGCAGCCAAGATTCGGGACGGAGTAGATACGAGCAGTACTTC CASSQDSGRSRYEQYF
TRBJ2-7 TRBV12-3/TRBV12-4 NA NA TGTGCCAGCAGTTTGGGGCCAGAACACTACGAGCAGTACTTC CASSLGPEHYEQYF
TRBJ2-1 TRBV28 NA NA TGTGCCAGCAGTTTCCTGAGTGAACTTGAGGATGAGCAGTTCTTC CASSFLSELEDEQFF
TRBJ1-2 TRBV6-2/TRBV6-3 many NA TGTGCCAGCAGTTACGGACGGCCCTATGGCTACACCTTC CASSYGRPYGYTF
TRBJ1-6 TRBV2 few TRBD1 TGTGCCAGCAGTCCGGACAGGAGCTCCTATAATTCACCCCTCCACTTT CASSPDRSSYNSPLHF
TRBJ2-1 TRBV7-6 NA TRBD1 TGTGCCAGCAGCTTTGGACAGGGTAATGAGCAGTTCTTC CASSFGQGNEQFF